The T cell receptor (beta chain) described here comes from a study of Ad26.COV2.S vaccination and SARS-CoV-2 variants. Across the whole study: Once, or twice with 56 days between doses, Ad26.COV2.S was given intramuscularly. Study-wide findings and caveats: While placebo recipients had lower spike-specific TCR breadth, vaccine recipients had more. Substantial post-vaccination breadth of spike-specific CD8+ and CD4+ T cell responses was reported.

Regarding treatment: some 20 received Ad26.COV2.S at low or high dose, single or two shots; five or six received placebo; per-sample allocation not given. Specimen acquisition occurred on day 63 following the initial vaccine or placebo injection. Participants' vaccine, an Ad26 vector, delivered Wuhan-strain SARS-CoV-2 spike. The V end lost 7 bases, the J end lost 2 bases, and 17 bases lay between the germline ends. Germline V gene sequence: CDR1 SGHRS, CDR2 YFSETQ. The CDR3 is 15 amino acids. Turning to this clone: Its matching antigen is unknown.

Sequencing was performed with immunoSEQ multiplex PCR; in TCRdb, only in-frame clones are kept and a portion is missing. The data show roughly 380,000 clones, around 90% seen once. The source was peripheral blood, collected in a trial of Ad26.COV2.S vaccine versus placebo. The origin of this receptor is a person aged 18 to 65 who received the Ad26.COV2.S COVID-19 vaccine or a placebo. The chain is built from TRBV5-1 and TRBJ2-3; D is perhaps TRBD1 or TRBD2 (6 bases each). CDR3 amino acids: CASYREQGSTDTQYF. As DNA, the CDR3 is TGCGCCAGCTACCGGGAGCAGGGGTCCACAGATACGCAGTATTTT.